This paragraph reports one TCR beta chain. The antigen is unknown. There are 18 residues in the CDR3. Per germline, CDR1 SEHNR and CDR2 FQNEAQ (reference sequence). TCRdb re-called the 5' RACE reads; every CDR3 protein appears as one record, without DNA. Its listing shows approximately 140,000 distinct CDR3 sequences. The sample belongs to a study of monozygotic twins with inflammatory bowel disease. Study outcomes and limitations: IBD patients displayed reduced TCRbeta diversity (inverse Simpson) when set against healthy co-twins. The analysis failed to separate different T cell subtypes.

The sequenced sample was blood. This receptor was identified in a human donor with ulcerative colitis or Crohn's disease, or a healthy co-twin of an affected twin (not recorded which). This rearrangement joins TRBV7-9 to TRBJ2-2; without DNA, the TCRdb call of TRBD1 cannot be checked. This CDR3 reads CASSPRFNGQMNTGELFF.